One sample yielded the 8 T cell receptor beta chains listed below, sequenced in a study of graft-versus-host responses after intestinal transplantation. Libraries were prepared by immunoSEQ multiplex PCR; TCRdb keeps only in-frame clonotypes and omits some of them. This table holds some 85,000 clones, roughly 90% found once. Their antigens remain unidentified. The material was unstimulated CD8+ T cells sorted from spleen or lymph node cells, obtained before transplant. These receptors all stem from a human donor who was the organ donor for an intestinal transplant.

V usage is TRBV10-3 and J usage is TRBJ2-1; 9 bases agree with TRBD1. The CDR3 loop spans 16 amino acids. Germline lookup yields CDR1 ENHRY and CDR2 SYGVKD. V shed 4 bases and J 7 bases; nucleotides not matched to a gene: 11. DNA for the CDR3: TGTGCCATCAGTGGGGACAGGGACCGGGTCGTGAATGAGCAGTTCTTC. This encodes CAISGDRDRVVNEQFF.

In DNA, the CDR3 is TGTGCCAGCAGCTTTGACAGGCACGAGACCCAGTACTTC. Translating gives CASSFDRHETQYF. The chain is built from TRBV5-4 and TRBJ2-5; TRBD1 might be the D (6 bases). Germline loops: CDR1 SGHNT, CDR2 YYREEE (reference sequence). V was cut by 2 bases and J by 5 bases, with 10 bases left in between. CDR3 length: 13 residues.

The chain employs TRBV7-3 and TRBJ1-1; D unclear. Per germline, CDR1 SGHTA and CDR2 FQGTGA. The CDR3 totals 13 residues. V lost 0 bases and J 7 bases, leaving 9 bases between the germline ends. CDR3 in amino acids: CASSLTGSGEAFF. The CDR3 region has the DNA TGTGCCAGCAGCTTAACGGGCTCCGGTGAAGCTTTCTTT.

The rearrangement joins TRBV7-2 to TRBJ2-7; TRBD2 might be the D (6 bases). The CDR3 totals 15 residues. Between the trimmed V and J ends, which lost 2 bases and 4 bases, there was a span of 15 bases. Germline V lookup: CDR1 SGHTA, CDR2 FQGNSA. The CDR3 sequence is CASSLFRGRKYEQYF. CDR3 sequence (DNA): TGTGCCAGCAGCTTATTCCGGGGGAGGAAATACGAGCAGTACTTC.

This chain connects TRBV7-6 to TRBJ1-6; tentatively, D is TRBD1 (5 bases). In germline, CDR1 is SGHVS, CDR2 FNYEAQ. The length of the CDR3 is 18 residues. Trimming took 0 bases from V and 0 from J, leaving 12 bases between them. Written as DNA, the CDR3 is TGTGCCAGCAGCTTAGCGGCTGGGGGGAGCTCCTATAATTCACCCCTCCACTTT. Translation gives CASSLAAGGSSYNSPLHF.

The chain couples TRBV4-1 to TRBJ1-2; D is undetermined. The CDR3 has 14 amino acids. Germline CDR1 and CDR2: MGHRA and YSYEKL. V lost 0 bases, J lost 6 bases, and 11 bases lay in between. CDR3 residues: CASSQDSGKDGYTF. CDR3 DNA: TGCGCCAGCAGCCAAGATTCGGGTAAGGATGGCTACACCTTC.

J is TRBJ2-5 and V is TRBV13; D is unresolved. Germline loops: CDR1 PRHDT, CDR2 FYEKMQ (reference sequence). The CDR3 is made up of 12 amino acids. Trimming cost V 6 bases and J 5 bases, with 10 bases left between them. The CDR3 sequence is CASSLTEETQYF. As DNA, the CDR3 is TGTGCCAGCAGTTTAACCGAGGAGACCCAGTACTTC.

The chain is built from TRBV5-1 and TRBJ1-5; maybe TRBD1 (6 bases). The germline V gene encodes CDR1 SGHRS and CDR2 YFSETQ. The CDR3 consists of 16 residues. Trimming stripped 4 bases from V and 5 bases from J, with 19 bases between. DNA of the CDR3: TGCGCCAGCAGCCCATTAAACAGGGACCTAGATCAGCCCCAGCATTTT. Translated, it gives CASSPLNRDLDQPQHF.